This TCR beta chain was profiled in a study of T cell repertoires in cytomegalovirus infection. The overall study: Both a matching HLA type and CMV infection were indicated by public TCR beta signatures. Findings and caveats of the study: There were carriers of CMV plus the relevant HLA, and cumulative public TCR beta family frequency identified them. CMV-specific HLA-C-restricted TCR beta clonotypes dominated the ex vivo response.

TCRdb recomputed calls from the reads with MiXCR, one row per CDR3 protein. The sample lists about 470,000 distinct CDR3 sequences, about 44% occurring once. This clonotype was found a few times. What it binds is not known. Germline trimming cut 0 bases from V and 4 bases from J; bases unmatched to any gene: 11. Germline V gene data show CDR1 as LGHNA and CDR2 as YSLEER. This CDR3 has 17 residues. V usage is TRBV4-3 and J usage is TRBJ1-2; 7 positions match TRBD1. Sequenced here: cultured PBMCs, sampled from culture after CMV antigen stimulation. This TCR came from a human donor in good health (CMV status not recorded). Some clones in this sample may be carry-over from other donors' samples. This chain's CDR3 is CASSQDGTRQGGYGYTF. CDR3 nucleotide sequence: TGCGCCAGCAGCCAAGATGGGACCCGACAGGGAGGCTATGGCTACACCTTC.